In terms of frequency, the clone carrying this TCR beta chain is medium-sized. Germline V lookup: CDR1 SGDLS, CDR2 YYNGEE. The CDR3 covers 15 residues. For each CDR3 protein, TCRdb gives one entry from its re-call of the 10x single-cell sequencing reads, without DNA. The listing contains approximately 520 distinct CDR3 sequences. This sample is drawn from a study of CD8 T cells in cerebrospinal fluid in Alzheimer's disease. The clonotype comes from a human donor with Parkinson's disease. The sample was cerebrospinal fluid. The chain recombines TRBV9 with TRBJ2-1; TCRdb reports TRBD1, a call that lacks DNA to check it against. The CDR3 spells CASSESGAFYNEQFF.